This T cell receptor (beta chain) was recorded in a study of T cell responses to AZD1222 COVID-19 vaccine. Regarding the study as a whole: Compared with day 0, the breadth and depth of the Spike-specific TCR repertoire rose significantly after two doses of AZD1222.

Notes on this clone: The antigen remains undetermined.

V lost 4 bases to trimming and J lost 0 bases, with 26 bases between them. The CDR3 has 19 amino acids. Germline assignment: CDR1 SQVTM and CDR2 ANQGSEA. Method: immunoSEQ multiplex PCR; TCRdb's copy keeps in-frame clones and lacks some. In the table there are under 200,000 clones, approximately 92% of which are singletons. Sequenced here: peripheral blood, sampled 28 days after the second dose of the MenACWY control vaccine. The clonotype was recovered from an adult who received the MenACWY meningococcal vaccine as a control. V usage is TRBV29-1 and J usage is TRBJ2-3; D perhaps matches TRBD1 (6 bases). CDR3 region: CSVAYSAWGLRISTDTQYF. CDR3 DNA: TGCAGCGTTGCGTACTCTGCATGGGGGCTGAGAATTAGCACAGATACGCAGTATTTT.